Sequencing of this T cell receptor (beta chain) was carried out in a study of early T cells in non-severe SARS-CoV-2 infection. The TCR library protocol attached unique molecular identifiers to the individual cDNA molecules. TCRdb analysed the 5' RACE reads with MiXCR anew, one entry per CDR3 protein. The repertoire includes some 77,000 distinct CDR3 sequences, 15% to 20% of them detected once, and about 3% sits in the top ten. CDR3 length: 16 amino acids. Germline CDR1 reads LGHDT; CDR2 reads YNNKEL (reference sequence). V lost 4 bases, J lost 3 bases, and 18 bases lay in between. V usage is TRBV3-1 and J usage is TRBJ1-1, with D unresolved. The origin of this receptor is an adult who was a healthcare worker with PCR-confirmed SARS-CoV-2 infection or an uninfected control (not recorded which). Sequencing input: whole blood. The CDR3 region is CASSLRTSMGHTEAFF. In DNA form, the CDR3 reads TGTGCCAGCAGCCTTAGGACGTCTATGGGCCACACTGAAGCTTTCTTT.